These 21 T cell receptor beta chains were all obtained from the same sample, sequenced in a study of blood T cell repertoires in COVID-19. This table comes from immunoSEQ multiplex PCR, and its TCRdb copy is limited to in-frame clones, with some not included. The sample carries some 180,000 clones, approximately 90% recorded once. The source material was peripheral blood. All receptors derive from a middle-aged man with active or convalescent COVID-19.

The CDR3: CASSPTIAANSYEQYF. DNA of the CDR3: TGCGCCAGCAGCCCAACGATAGCGGCTAACTCCTACGAGCAGTACTTC. The chain employs TRBV5-1 and TRBJ2-7, with a tentative D call TRBD2 (6 bases). The CDR3 is 16 amino acids. V lost 4 bases and J 0 bases, leaving 17 bases between the germline ends. CDR1 is SGHRS, CDR2 YFSETQ, per germline.

This clone has a single count. The rearrangement joins TRBV12-3 or TRBV12-4 to TRBJ1-2, with TRBD1 as a possible D gene (5 bases). V lost 6 bases and J lost 8, with 13 bases in between. This CDR3 is built from 12 residues. CDR3 loop: CASRKGSRGYTF. CDR3 DNA sequence: TGTGCCAGCAGGAAGGGGTCCCGGGGCTACACCTTC.

This rearrangement joins TRBV27 to TRBJ1-1; D gene uncertain. From germline, CDR1 is MNHEY and CDR2 SMNVEV (reference sequence). V lost 2 bases, J lost 1 base, and 14 bases lay in between. The CDR3 consists of 16 residues. CDR3 in amino acids: CASSLTTVAGNTEAFF. The CDR3 region has the DNA TGTGCCAGCAGTTTAACGACGGTGGCAGGGAACACTGAAGCTTTCTTT.

The chain is built from TRBV29-1 and TRBJ2-5; a weak D match, TRBD2 (5 bases). Looked up from germline, CDR1 is SQVTM and CDR2 is ANQGSEA. The V end lost 6 bases, the J end lost 2 bases, and 10 bases lay between the germline ends. The CDR3 contains 12 residues. The CDR3 nucleotides are TGCAGCGTGGCGGGTGGGCAAGAGACCCAGTACTTC. This sequence encodes CSVAGGQETQYF.

CDR3 region: CASSESWGRSTYEQYF. In DNA form, the CDR3 reads TGTGCCAGCAGTGAATCGTGGGGCAGGAGCACATACGAGCAGTACTTC. The gene calls are TRBV6-1 and TRBJ2-7; TRBD1 might be the D (5 bases). Germline values: CDR1 MNHNS, CDR2 SASEGT. This CDR3 spans 16 amino acids. The V and J ends lost 2 bases and 4 bases respectively, with 18 bases between them.

The rearrangement links TRBV3-1 (or the pseudogene TRBV3-2) to TRBJ2-7; the D gene is possibly TRBD1 (5 bases). V lost 3 bases to trimming and J lost 2 bases, with 17 bases between them. CDR3 length equals 16 residues. Germline CDR1 and CDR2: LGHDT and YNNKEL (reference sequence). CDR3 sequence reads: CASSQFPGRAAYEQYF. Here the CDR3 DNA reads TGTGCCAGCAGCCAGTTTCCGGGCAGGGCCGCCTACGAGCAGTACTTC.

This chain uses TRBV25-1 with TRBJ1-5, with unresolved D. CDR3 size: 15 residues. Germline V gene lookup returns CDR1 MGHDK and CDR2 SYGVNS. V dropped 2 bases and J dropped 2 bases, with 10 bases sitting between them. The CDR3 DNA is TGTGCCAGCAGTGAAGGCGGTGGTGGCAATCAGCCCCAGCATTTT. It specifies CASSEGGGGNQPQHF.

This chain uses TRBV19 with TRBJ1-1; the D gene is possibly TRBD1 (6 bases). CDR3 length: 16 amino acids. Trimming left V 5 bases short and J 0 bases short, with 16 bases between. Looked up from germline, CDR1 is LNHDA and CDR2 is SQIVND (reference sequence). CDR3 in DNA: TGTGCCAGTAGTTTCGGACAGATTACTATGAACACTGAAGCTTTCTTT. Amino acid sequence: CASSFGQITMNTEAFF.

V is TRBV30 and J is TRBJ2-3; 12 bases match TRBD2. CDR1 is GTSNPN, CDR2 SVGIG, per germline (reference sequence). The CDR3 spans 17 residues. Trimming took 3 bases from V and 3 from J; bases not matched to a gene: 10. CDR3 DNA: TGTGCCTGGAGCGATCCTGGACTAGCGGGATGGACAGATACGCAGTATTTT. This encodes CAWSDPGLAGWTDTQYF.

The chain has TRBV28 and TRBJ1-2; D unresolved. V was clipped by 3 bases and J by 8 bases, with 16 bases between them. This CDR3 region has 14 residues. Germline CDR1 reads MDHEN; CDR2 reads SYDVKM. The chain's CDR3 is CASSLYINYSGYTF. CDR3 coding DNA: TGTGCCAGCAGTTTGTACATAAACTACTCCGGCTACACCTTC.

This chain connects TRBV6-6 to TRBJ2-2; tentative D call: TRBD1 (6 bases). Trimming took off 7 bases at V and 0 bases at J, with 15 bases between the two ends. The CDR3 runs to 16 residues. Germline V CDR1 and CDR2: MNHNY, SVGAGI (reference sequence). The CDR3 spells CASTRGQGANTGELFF. In DNA, the CDR3 is TGTGCCAGCACCCGGGGACAAGGGGCGAACACCGGGGAGCTGTTTTTT.

The gene calls are TRBV6-1 and TRBJ1-1; unclear D gene. This CDR3 spans 13 amino acids. Germline values: CDR1 MNHNS, CDR2 SASEGT. The V and J ends lost 0 bases and 1 base respectively, with 3 bases between them. The CDR3: CASSEAANTEAFF. The CDR3 bases are TGTGCCAGCAGTGAAGCGGCGAACACTGAAGCTTTCTTT.

This CDR3 is CASSQDKGRQETQYF. The CDR3 DNA reads as TGTGCCAGCAGCCAAGATAAGGGGCGCCAAGAGACCCAGTACTTC. The chain couples TRBV14 to TRBJ2-5; tentatively, D is TRBD1 (5 bases). The germline V and J ends were trimmed by 0 bases and 1 base, with 9 bases remaining between them. Germline values: CDR1 SGHDN, CDR2 FVKESK. The CDR3 contains 15 residues. The complete variable domain, with remaining parts taken from reference TRBV14 and TRBJ2-5, reads EAGVTQFPSHSVIEKGQTVTLRCDPISGHDNLYWYRRVMGKEIKFLLHFVKESKQDESGMPNNRFLAERTGGTYSTLKVQPAELEDSGVYFCASSQDKGRQETQYFGPGTRLLVL.

The gene calls are TRBV11-2 and TRBJ2-1, with 10 bases matching TRBD2. The CDR3 has 15 residues. J lost 3 bases, V lost 6 bases, and 5 bases had no gene match. CDR1 is SGHAT and CDR2 is FQNNGV in the germline V gene. Here the CDR3 DNA reads TGTGCCAGCAGGTCTCCTAGCGGGAGCTACAATGAGCAGTTCTTC. It specifies CASRSPSGSYNEQFF.

V usage is TRBV11-2 and J usage is TRBJ1-6; D is uncertain. The V and J ends lost 0 bases and 9 bases respectively, with 12 bases between them. Germline assignment: CDR1 SGHAT and CDR2 FQNNGV. The CDR3 is 15 amino acids. CDR3 coding DNA: TGTGCCAGCAGCTTAGATTGGGAAGGGAGTTCACCCCTCCACTTT. It yields the protein CASSLDWEGSSPLHF.

This clone has more than one count but fewer than ten. The rearrangement links TRBV29-1 to TRBJ2-3, with TRBD1 identical over 7 bases. The CDR3 is 13 amino acids. Germline CDR1 is SQVTM and CDR2 is ANQGSEA. The trim removed 7 bases at V and 1 base at J, leaving 5 bases unmatched. CDR3 sequence reads: CSDRQGGTDTQYF. DNA of the CDR3: TGCAGCGATCGACAGGGTGGCACAGATACGCAGTATTTT.

The V call is TRBV19, the J call TRBJ1-5; possible D gene TRBD1, 6 bases. The V end was cut by 10 bases, the J end by 1 base, with 14 bases between. The CDR3 spans 14 residues. Germline V gene lookup returns CDR1 LNHDA and CDR2 SQIVND (reference sequence). The CDR3 loop is CATNRETSNQPQHF. The CDR3 bases are TGTGCCACCAACAGGGAGACCAGCAATCAGCCCCAGCATTTT.

The rearrangement links TRBV4-3 to TRBJ2-7; D not resolved. Germline V CDR1 and CDR2: LGHNA, YSLEER. The CDR3 covers 12 residues. With 0 bases removed from V and 5 bases from J, the gap between germline ends came to 5 bases. This CDR3 reads CASSQDGNEQYF. CDR3 DNA sequence: TGCGCCAGCAGCCAAGATGGCAACGAGCAGTACTTC.

This chain links TRBV28 with TRBJ1-5; D is possibly TRBD1 (6 bases). The CDR3 loop spans 18 amino acids. The ends were cut back, 5 bases at V and 2 bases at J, with 22 bases in the middle. The germline V gene has CDR1 MDHEN and CDR2 SYDVKM. CDR3 DNA sequence: TGTGCCAGCAGTCCCGACCCTAGGACAGTCTCGGGCAATCAGCCCCAGCATTTT. This encodes CASSPDPRTVSGNQPQHF.

The chain has TRBV28 and TRBJ1-1; no clear D. The CDR3 has 12 amino acids. The germline gives CDR1 MDHEN, CDR2 SYDVKM. V was trimmed by 2 bases and J by 8 bases, leaving 9 bases between them. Here the CDR3 DNA reads TGTGCCAGCAGTTTACTAGAGCGCGAAGCTTTCTTT. The encoded protein is CASSLLEREAFF.

This sequence joins TRBV9 and TRBJ2-3; 8 bases match TRBD2. Per the germline V gene, CDR1 is SGDLS and CDR2 is YYNGEE. V dropped 2 bases and J dropped 4; count of bases not matched to a gene: 6. This CDR3 region has 15 residues. The CDR3 spells CASSVGSGVPDTQYF. CDR3 nucleotide sequence: TGTGCCAGCAGCGTCGGTAGCGGGGTCCCAGATACGCAGTATTTT. Looking up the rest from reference TRBV9 and TRBJ2-3 gives the full variable domain: DSGVTQTPKHLITATGQRVTLRCSPRSGDLSVYWYQQSLDQGLQFLIQYYNGEERAKGNILERFSAQQFPDLHSELNLSSLELGDSALYFCASSVGSGVPDTQYFGPGTRLTVL.